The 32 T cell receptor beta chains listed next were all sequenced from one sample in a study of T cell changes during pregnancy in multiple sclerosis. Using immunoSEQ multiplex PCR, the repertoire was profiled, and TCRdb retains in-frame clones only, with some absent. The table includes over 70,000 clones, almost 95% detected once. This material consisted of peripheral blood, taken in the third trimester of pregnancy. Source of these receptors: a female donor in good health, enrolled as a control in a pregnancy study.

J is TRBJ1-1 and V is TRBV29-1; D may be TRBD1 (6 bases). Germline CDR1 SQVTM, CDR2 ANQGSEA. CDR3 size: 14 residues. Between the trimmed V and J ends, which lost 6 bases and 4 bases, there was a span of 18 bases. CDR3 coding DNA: TGCAGCGTCGGCACAACAGGGTCGGGCACTGAAGCTTTCTTT. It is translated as CSVGTTGSGTEAFF.

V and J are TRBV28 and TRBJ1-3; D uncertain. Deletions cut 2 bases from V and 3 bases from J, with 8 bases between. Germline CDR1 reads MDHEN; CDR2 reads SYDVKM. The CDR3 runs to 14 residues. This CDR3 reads CASSLRTVGNTIYF. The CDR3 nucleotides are TGTGCCAGCAGTTTACGTACAGTTGGAAACACCATATATTTT.

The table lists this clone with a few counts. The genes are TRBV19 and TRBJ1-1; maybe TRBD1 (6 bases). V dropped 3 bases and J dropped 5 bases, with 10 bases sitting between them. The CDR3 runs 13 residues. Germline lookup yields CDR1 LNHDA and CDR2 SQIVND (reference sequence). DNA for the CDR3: TGTGCCAGTAGTATTGCAGGGGTTACTGAAGCTTTCTTT. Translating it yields CASSIAGVTEAFF.

CDR3 bases: TGTGCCAGCTCACCCGGTTTGACAGGGGGTTCCTACGAGCAGTACTTC. Its translation is CASSPGLTGGSYEQYF. The rearrangement uses TRBV18 and TRBJ2-7; 9 bases fit TRBD1. CDR3 length: 16 residues. The V segment lost 3 bases and the J segment 1 base; nucleotides outside the gene matches: 7. Germline lookup yields CDR1 KGHSH and CDR2 LQKENI. The full variable domain, in which reference TRBV18 and TRBJ2-7 provide the parts outside the CDR3, is NAGVMQNPRHLVRRRGQEARLRCSPMKGHSHVYWYRQLPEEGLKFMVYLQKENIIDESGMPKERFSAEFPKEGPSILRIQQVVRGDSAAYFCASSPGLTGGSYEQYFGPGTRLTVT.

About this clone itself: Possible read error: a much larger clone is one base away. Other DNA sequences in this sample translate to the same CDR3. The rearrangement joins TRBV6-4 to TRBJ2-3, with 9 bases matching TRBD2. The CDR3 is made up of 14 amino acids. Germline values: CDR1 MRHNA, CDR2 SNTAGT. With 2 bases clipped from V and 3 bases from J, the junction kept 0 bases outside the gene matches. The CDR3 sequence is CASSDTSGTDTQYF. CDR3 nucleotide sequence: TGTGCCAGCAGTGACACTAGCGGGACAGATACGCAGTATTTT.

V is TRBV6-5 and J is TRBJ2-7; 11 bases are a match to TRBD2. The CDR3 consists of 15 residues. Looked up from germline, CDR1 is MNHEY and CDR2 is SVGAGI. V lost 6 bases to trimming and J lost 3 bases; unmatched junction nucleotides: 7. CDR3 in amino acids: CASRTTGTSGYEQYF. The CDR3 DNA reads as TGTGCCAGCAGAACGACCGGGACTAGCGGCTACGAGCAGTACTTC.

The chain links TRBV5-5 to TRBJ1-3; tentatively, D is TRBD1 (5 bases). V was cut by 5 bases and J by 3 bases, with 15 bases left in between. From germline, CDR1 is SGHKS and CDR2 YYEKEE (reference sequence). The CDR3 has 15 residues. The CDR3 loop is CASRSGLVGGNTIYF. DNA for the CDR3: TGTGCCAGCAGATCGGGACTCGTAGGTGGAAACACCATATATTTT.

The CDR3 sequence is CAWSVLRGKNTEAFF. CDR3 DNA sequence: TGTGCCTGGAGTGTACTTAGGGGGAAGAACACTGAAGCTTTCTTT. The genes are TRBV30 and TRBJ1-1; a weak D match, TRBD1 (6 bases). The length of the CDR3 is 15 residues. V was cut by 0 bases and J by 1 base, with 12 bases left in between. Germline CDR1 GTSNPN, CDR2 SVGIG (reference sequence).

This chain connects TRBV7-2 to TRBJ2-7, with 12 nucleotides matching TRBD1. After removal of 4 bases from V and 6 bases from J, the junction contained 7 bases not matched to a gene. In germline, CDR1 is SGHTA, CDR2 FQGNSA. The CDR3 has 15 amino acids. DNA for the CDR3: TGTGCCAGCAGCTCTCCGGGACAGGGGGCTGGCGAGCAGTACTTC. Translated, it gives CASSSPGQGAGEQYF.

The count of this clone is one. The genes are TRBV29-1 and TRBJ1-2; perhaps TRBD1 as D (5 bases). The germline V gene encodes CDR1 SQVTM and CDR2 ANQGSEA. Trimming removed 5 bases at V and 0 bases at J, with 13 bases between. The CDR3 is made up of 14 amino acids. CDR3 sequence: CSVTSGGANYGYTF. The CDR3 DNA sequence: TGCAGCGTTACCTCGGGGGGGGCTAACTATGGCTACACCTTC.

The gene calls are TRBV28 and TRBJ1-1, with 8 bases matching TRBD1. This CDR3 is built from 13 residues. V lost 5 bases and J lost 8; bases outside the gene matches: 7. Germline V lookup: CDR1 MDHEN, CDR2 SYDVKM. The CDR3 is CASSHRGYNEAFF. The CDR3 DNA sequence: TGTGCCAGCAGTCACAGGGGGTACAACGAAGCTTTCTTT.

CDR3: CASSESGIFNTEAFF. The CDR3 nucleotides are TGTGCCAGCAGTGAGAGCGGGATCTTCAACACTGAAGCTTTCTTT. The rearrangement joins TRBV2 to TRBJ1-1; D unresolved. The CDR3 runs to 15 residues. The V gene lost 3 bases and the J gene lost 2 bases, with 13 bases spanning the gap. Per germline, CDR1 SNHLY and CDR2 FYNNEI.

This chain's CDR3 is CSVQGQGAYNEQFF. The CDR3 nucleotides are TGCAGCGTTCAGGGACAGGGGGCCTACAATGAGCAGTTCTTC. This rearrangement joins TRBV29-1 to TRBJ2-1; 11 bases are shared with TRBD1. CDR3 length equals 14 residues. V shed 5 bases, J shed 2 bases, and the junction held 2 bases outside the gene matches. CDR1 is SQVTM, CDR2 ANQGSEA, per germline.

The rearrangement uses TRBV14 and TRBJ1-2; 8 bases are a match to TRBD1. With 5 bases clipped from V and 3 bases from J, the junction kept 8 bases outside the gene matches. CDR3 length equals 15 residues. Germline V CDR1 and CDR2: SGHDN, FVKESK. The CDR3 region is CASSLLNRGDYGYTF. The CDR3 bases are TGTGCCAGCAGCTTATTGAACAGGGGGGACTATGGCTACACCTTC.

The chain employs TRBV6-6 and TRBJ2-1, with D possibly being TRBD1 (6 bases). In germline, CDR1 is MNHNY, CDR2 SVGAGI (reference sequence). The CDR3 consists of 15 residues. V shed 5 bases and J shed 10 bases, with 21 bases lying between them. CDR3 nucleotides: TGTGCCAGCAGTACACTAACCCCAGGGGTCGGGGAGCAGTTCTTC. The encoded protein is CASSTLTPGVGEQFF.

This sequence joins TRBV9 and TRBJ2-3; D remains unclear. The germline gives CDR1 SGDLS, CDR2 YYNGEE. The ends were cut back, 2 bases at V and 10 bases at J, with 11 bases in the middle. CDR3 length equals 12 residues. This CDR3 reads CASSVVEDAQYF. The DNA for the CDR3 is TGTGCCAGCAGCGTGGTCGAGGATGCGCAGTATTTT. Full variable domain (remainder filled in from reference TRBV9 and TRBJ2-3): DSGVTQTPKHLITATGQRVTLRCSPRSGDLSVYWYQQSLDQGLQFLIQYYNGEERAKGNILERFSAQQFPDLHSELNLSSLELGDSALYFCASSVVEDAQYFGPGTRLTVL.

The CDR3 protein is CASSRGGPGNTIYF. The CDR3 DNA sequence: TGTGCCAGCAGCCGAGGAGGTCCTGGAAACACCATATATTTT. This chain joins TRBV7-9 and TRBJ1-3; no definite D call. This CDR3 comprises 14 residues. V lost 5 bases, J lost 2 bases, and 10 bases lay in between. Germline V gene sequence: CDR1 SEHNR, CDR2 FQNEAQ (reference sequence).

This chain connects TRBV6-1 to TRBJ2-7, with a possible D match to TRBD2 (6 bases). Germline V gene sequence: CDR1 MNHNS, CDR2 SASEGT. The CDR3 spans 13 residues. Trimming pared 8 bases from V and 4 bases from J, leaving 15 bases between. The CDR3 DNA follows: TGTGCCAGCCGCGAAGTAGCGGAGTACGAGCAGTACTTC. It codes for CASREVAEYEQYF.

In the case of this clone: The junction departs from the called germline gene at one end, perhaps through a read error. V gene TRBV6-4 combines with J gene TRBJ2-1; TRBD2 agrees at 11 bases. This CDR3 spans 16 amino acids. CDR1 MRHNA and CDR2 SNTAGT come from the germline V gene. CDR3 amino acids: CASSGLAGTPYNEQFF. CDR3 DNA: TGTGCCAGCAGTGGACTAGCGGGGACCCCCTATAATGAGCAGTTCTTC.

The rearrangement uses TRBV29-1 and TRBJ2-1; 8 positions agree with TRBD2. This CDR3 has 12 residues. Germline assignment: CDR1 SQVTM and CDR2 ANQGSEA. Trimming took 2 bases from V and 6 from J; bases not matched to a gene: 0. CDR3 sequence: CSVEREGNEQFF. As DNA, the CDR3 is TGCAGCGTTGAACGGGAGGGCAATGAGCAGTTCTTC.

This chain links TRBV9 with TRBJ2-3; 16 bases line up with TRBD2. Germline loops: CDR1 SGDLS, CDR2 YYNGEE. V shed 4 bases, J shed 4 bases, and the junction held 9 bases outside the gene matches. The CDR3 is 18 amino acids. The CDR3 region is CASSSGLAGGPGADTQYF. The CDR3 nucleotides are TGTGCCAGCAGCTCGGGACTAGCGGGAGGGCCTGGGGCAGATACGCAGTATTTT.

The CDR3 DNA follows: TGTGCCAGCATTAGCGGGGGCTCCTACGAGCAGTACTTC. It specifies CASISGGSYEQYF. This sequence joins TRBV2 and TRBJ2-7; 9 nucleotides align to TRBD2. The CDR3 length is 13 residues. J lost 0 bases, V lost 7 bases, and 1 base had no gene match. Germline V CDR1 and CDR2: SNHLY, FYNNEI.

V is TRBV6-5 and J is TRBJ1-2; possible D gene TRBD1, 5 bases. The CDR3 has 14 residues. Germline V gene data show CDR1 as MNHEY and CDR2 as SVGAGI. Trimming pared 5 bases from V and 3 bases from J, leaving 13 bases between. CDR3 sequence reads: CASSGGTDHYGYTF. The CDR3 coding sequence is TGTGCCAGCAGTGGGGGGACGGATCACTATGGCTACACCTTC.

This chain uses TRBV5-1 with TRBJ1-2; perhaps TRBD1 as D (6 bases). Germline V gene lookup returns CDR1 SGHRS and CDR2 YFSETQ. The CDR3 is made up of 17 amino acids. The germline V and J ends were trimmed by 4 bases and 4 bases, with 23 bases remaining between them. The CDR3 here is CASSVQPGGARGYGYTF. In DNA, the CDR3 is TGCGCCAGCAGCGTACAACCGGGGGGGGCGAGGGGCTATGGCTACACCTTC.

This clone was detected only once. The CDR3 loop reads CASSGFSDYGYTF. The CDR3 coding sequence is TGTGCCAGCAGTGGGTTCTCGGACTATGGCTACACCTTC. This chain uses TRBV6-1 with TRBJ1-2, with no clear D. Germline CDR1 MNHNS, CDR2 SASEGT. This CDR3 is built from 13 residues. Trimming stripped 4 bases from V and 3 bases from J, with 9 bases between.

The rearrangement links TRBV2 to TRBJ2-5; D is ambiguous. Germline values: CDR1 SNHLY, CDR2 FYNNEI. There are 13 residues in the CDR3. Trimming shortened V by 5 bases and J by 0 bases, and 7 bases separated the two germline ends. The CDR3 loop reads CASSYKYQETQYF. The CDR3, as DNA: TGTGCCAGCAGTTACAAGTACCAAGAGACCCAGTACTTC.

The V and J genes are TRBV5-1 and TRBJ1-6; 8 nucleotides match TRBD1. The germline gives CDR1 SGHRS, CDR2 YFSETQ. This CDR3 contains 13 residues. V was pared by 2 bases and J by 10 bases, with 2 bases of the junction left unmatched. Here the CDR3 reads CASSFGQGSPLHF. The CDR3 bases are TGCGCCAGCAGCTTTGGACAGGGCTCACCCCTCCACTTT.

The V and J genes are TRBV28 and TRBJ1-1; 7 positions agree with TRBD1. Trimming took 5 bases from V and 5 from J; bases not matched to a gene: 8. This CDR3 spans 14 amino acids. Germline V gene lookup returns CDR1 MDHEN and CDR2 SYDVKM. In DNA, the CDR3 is TGTGCCAGCAGTACCCGGACAGGTGGAACTGAAGCTTTCTTT. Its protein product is CASSTRTGGTEAFF. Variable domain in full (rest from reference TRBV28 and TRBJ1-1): DVKVTQSSRYLVKRTGEKVFLECVQDMDHENMFWYRQDPGLGLRLIYFSYDVKMKEKGDIPEGYSVSREKKERFSLILESASTNQTSMYLCASSTRTGGTEAFFGQGTRLTVV.

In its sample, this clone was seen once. CDR3 sequence reads: CASSQTANYGYTF. CDR3 nucleotides: TGCGCCAGCAGCCAAACTGCTAACTATGGCTACACCTTC. This sequence joins TRBV5-1 and TRBJ1-2; D gene unclear. The CDR3 sequence is 13 residues long. Between the trimmed V and J ends, which lost 4 bases and 0 bases, there was a span of 7 bases. Germline V gives CDR1 SGHRS, CDR2 YFSETQ. Based on the CDR3 plus reference TRBV5-1 and TRBJ1-2, the full variable domain is KAGVTQTPRYLIKTRGQQVTLSCSPISGHRSVSWYQQTPGQGLQFLFEYFSETQRNKGNFPGRFSGRQFSNSRSEMNVSTLELGDSALYLCASSQTANYGYTFGSGTRLTVV.

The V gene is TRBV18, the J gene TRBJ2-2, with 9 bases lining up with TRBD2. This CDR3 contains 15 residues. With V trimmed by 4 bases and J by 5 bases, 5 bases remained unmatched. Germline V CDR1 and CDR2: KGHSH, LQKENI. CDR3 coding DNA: TGTGCCAGCTCACTAGCGGGAGCAAAGACCGGGGAGCTGTTTTTT. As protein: CASSLAGAKTGELFF.

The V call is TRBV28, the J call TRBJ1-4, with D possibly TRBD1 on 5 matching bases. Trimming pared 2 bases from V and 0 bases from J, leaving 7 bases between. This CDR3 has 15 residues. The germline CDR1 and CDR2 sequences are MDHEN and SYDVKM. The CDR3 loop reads CASSLPTATNEKLFF. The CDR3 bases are TGTGCCAGCAGTTTACCGACAGCAACTAATGAAAAACTGTTTTTT.

The CDR3 reads CASGLKGASYEQYF. DNA for the CDR3: TGCGCCAGCGGTTTGAAGGGGGCCTCCTACGAGCAGTACTTC. The V call is TRBV23-1, the J call TRBJ2-7; TRBD1 matches at 7 bases. TRBV23-1 counts as an open reading frame of uncertain function. The CDR3 totals 14 residues. The trim removed 8 bases at V and 0 bases at J, leaving 7 bases unmatched.